This T cell receptor beta chain was found in a study of cytotoxic CD8 clonotypes in ibrutinib-treated CLL. About the study: Within the patient group, 11 were relapsed/refractory and fewer than 16 treatment-naive, and about 17 were IGHV unmutated. Points from the study as a whole: Whereas clonality rose at ibrutinib response, it declined toward baseline at progression. Clonality was higher at baseline than in age-matched healthy donors and tracked circulating CD8+ T-cell counts.

The count of this clone is one. Its antigen is unknown. From germline, CDR1 is SGHRS and CDR2 YFSETQ. With 0 bases removed from V and 0 bases from J, the gap between germline ends came to 6 bases. The CDR3 length is 14 residues. The planned depth of sequencing spanned 1 in 200,000 to 1 in 1 million T cells. TCRdb's copy holds only in-frame clones and misses some; the assay was immunoSEQ multiplex PCR. The sample consists of 26,000 or so clones, approximately 62% of them appearing once. Sequences were derived from PBMCs, sampled before ibrutinib treatment. The sequence derives from a human donor with chronic lymphocytic leukemia. This chain joins TRBV5-1 and TRBJ1-2; the D is unclear. This chain's CDR3 is CASSLAGSNYGYTF. DNA of the CDR3: TGCGCCAGCAGCTTGGCCGGTTCTAACTATGGCTACACCTTC.